One T cell receptor beta chain is described in this entry. The entry originates in a study of blood T cell repertoires in COVID-19. At the level of the study: From the United States, Italy and Spain came samples of acute and convalescent COVID-19. Sources were T cells, B-cell-depleted T cells, or PBMCs; the material itself was cDNA or gDNA.

Authors' data handling: Estimation of nucleated cell counts was performed using reference gene primer amplification. Assay used: immunoSEQ multiplex PCR; TCRdb lists only in-frame clones, some missing. The DNA was the basis for D and trimming; V, J and clone size are from that table. The sample holds more than 85,000 clones, more than 75% seen once. The CDR3 extends over 14 amino acids. CDR1 is SGDLS, CDR2 YYNGEE, per germline. Trimming cost V 0 bases and J 4 bases, with 8 bases left between them. Material: peripheral blood. V gene TRBV9 combines with J gene TRBJ1-3; TRBD1 might be the D (5 bases). This clonotype was sampled from a woman between 50 and 59 years old with acute or convalescent COVID-19. Written as DNA, the CDR3 is TGTGCCAGCAGCGTAGGGACATTAGGAAACACCATATATTTT. It codes for CASSVGTLGNTIYF.